A selection of T cell receptor beta chains follows, all from one sample in a study of blood T cell repertoires in COVID-19. Repertoires were generated with immunoSEQ multiplex PCR, while TCRdb's copy carries only in-frame clones and drops some. The sample consists of about 250,000 clones, about 90% of them appearing once. The sequenced sample was peripheral blood. Receptors were obtained from a woman aged 60-75 years with COVID-19, enrolled during active disease. Both conserved end residues are part of each CDR3. Each record gives: clone size, D gene, V gene, J gene, CDR3 protein, CDR3 DNA. A D gene is named only where the DNA matches it firmly. Clone size, where shown, is once, few, many, or a class for clones that have expanded.

clone_size: NA
d_call: NA
v_call: TRBV5-4
j_call: TRBJ2-3
cdr3_aa: CASSSTSQNTDTQYF
cdr3_nt: TGTGCCAGCAGCTCGACTAGTCAAAACACAGATACGCAGTATTTT

clone_size: NA
d_call: NA
v_call: TRBV2
j_call: TRBJ1-1
cdr3_aa: CASSEALSGTEAFF
cdr3_nt: TGTGCCAGCAGTGAAGCGCTAAGTGGCACTGAAGCTTTCTTT

clone_size: NA
d_call: NA
v_call: TRBV12-5
j_call: TRBJ2-5
cdr3_aa: CASALPSPQETQYF
cdr3_nt: TGTGCTAGTGCCTTACCGTCCCCCCAGGAGACCCAGTACTTC

clone_size: once
d_call: NA
v_call: TRBV6-5
j_call: TRBJ1-1
cdr3_aa: CASSTGGWNTEAFF
cdr3_nt: TGTGCCAGCAGCACGGGGGGATGGAACACTGAAGCTTTCTTT

clone_size: NA
d_call: TRBD1
v_call: TRBV2
j_call: TRBJ1-5
cdr3_aa: CASSDMQGAFQPQHF
cdr3_nt: TGTGCCAGCAGTGATATGCAGGGGGCTTTTCAGCCCCAGCATTTT

clone_size: few
d_call: TRBD1
v_call: TRBV7-8
j_call: TRBJ1-2
cdr3_aa: CASSPRDRMSGGYTF
cdr3_nt: TGTGCCAGCAGCCCGAGGGACAGAATGTCTGGGGGCTACACCTTC

clone_size: NA
d_call: TRBD1
v_call: TRBV6-5
j_call: TRBJ1-2
cdr3_aa: CASSRTGQGRYGYTF
cdr3_nt: TGTGCCAGCAGCCGAACCGGACAGGGTCGGTATGGCTACACCTTC

clone_size: NA
d_call: TRBD1
v_call: TRBV10-2
j_call: TRBJ1-1
cdr3_aa: CASGEGQGSAEAFF
cdr3_nt: TGCGCCAGCGGAGAGGGACAGGGGAGTGCTGAAGCTTTCTTT

clone_size: NA
d_call: NA
v_call: TRBV6-5
j_call: TRBJ1-1
cdr3_aa: CASSGQTLNTEAFF
cdr3_nt: TGTGCCAGCAGCGGACAGACCTTGAACACTGAAGCTTTCTTT

clone_size: NA
d_call: NA
v_call: TRBV5-1
j_call: TRBJ2-7
cdr3_aa: CASSLVPGNSYEQYF
cdr3_nt: TGCGCCAGCAGCTTGGTTCCAGGGAATTCCTACGAGCAGTACTTC

clone_size: NA
d_call: NA
v_call: TRBV4-2
j_call: TRBJ2-7
cdr3_aa: CASSQRGSSSTDSYEQYF
cdr3_nt: TGTGCCAGCAGCCAAAGGGGCAGCTCGTCTACCGATTCCTACGAGCAGTACTTC

clone_size: NA
d_call: TRBD1
v_call: TRBV4-3
j_call: TRBJ1-3
cdr3_aa: CASSQVGQGASKTSGNTIYF
cdr3_nt: TGCGCCAGCAGCCAAGTAGGTCAGGGGGCGAGTAAGACTTCTGGAAACACCATATATTTT

clone_size: few
d_call: NA
v_call: TRBV5-5
j_call: TRBJ1-1
cdr3_aa: CASSGIRRTEAFF
cdr3_nt: TGTGCCAGCAGCGGGATACGGAGGACTGAAGCTTTCTTT

clone_size: NA
d_call: NA
v_call: TRBV3-1/TRBV3-2
j_call: TRBJ2-3
cdr3_aa: CASSPGVQAPDTQYF
cdr3_nt: TGTGCCAGCAGCCCAGGGGTCCAAGCCCCAGATACGCAGTATTTT

clone_size: NA
d_call: NA
v_call: TRBV19
j_call: TRBJ1-5
cdr3_aa: CASSIPVQPQHF
cdr3_nt: TGTGCCAGTAGTATCCCCGTCCAGCCCCAGCATTTT

clone_size: few
d_call: NA
v_call: TRBV7-9
j_call: TRBJ1-2
cdr3_aa: CASSEQGLGDGYTF
cdr3_nt: TGTGCCAGCAGCGAACAAGGGTTAGGGGATGGCTACACCTTC

clone_size: NA
d_call: TRBD2
v_call: TRBV5-1
j_call: TRBJ2-1
cdr3_aa: CASSGASGGSREQFF
cdr3_nt: TGCGCCAGCAGCGGTGCTAGCGGGGGTTCTAGAGAGCAGTTCTTC

clone_size: NA
d_call: TRBD1
v_call: TRBV6-6
j_call: TRBJ1-2
cdr3_aa: CASSYSGQGDYGYTF
cdr3_nt: TGTGCCAGCAGTTACTCAGGACAGGGTGACTATGGCTACACCTTC

clone_size: NA
d_call: NA
v_call: TRBV7-2
j_call: TRBJ1-5
cdr3_aa: CASSLVGDQPQHF
cdr3_nt: TGTGCCAGCAGCTTAGTCGGTGATCAGCCCCAGCATTTT

clone_size: NA
d_call: NA
v_call: TRBV12-3/TRBV12-4
j_call: TRBJ2-5
cdr3_aa: CASSPTGPGAQYF
cdr3_nt: TGTGCCAGCAGCCCAACAGGGCCCGGGGCCCAGTACTTC